This T cell receptor (beta chain) was sequenced during a study of cytomegalovirus exposure and HLA in healthy donors. Study at large: The roughly 110 validation repertoires used the same platform as the 650 to 750 first-cohort repertoires, a later analysis reported.

Study-wide findings and caveats: As was reported, the classifier diagnosed cytomegalovirus status with high specificity and sensitivity. TCR clusters originating in the first cohort tended to co-occur in the roughly 120 validation repertoires, according to a later analysis. The study labeled about 160 TCR beta chains cytomegalovirus-associated.

TCRdb's copy holds only in-frame clones and misses some; the assay was immunoSEQ multiplex PCR. The sample shows 250,000 to 350,000 clones, roughly 88% of them seen only once. A note on this clone: Its antigen is undetermined.

Germline CDR1 is MNHEY and CDR2 is SMNVEV (reference sequence). V was clipped by 7 bases and J by 2 bases, with 14 bases between them. The CDR3 spans 15 residues. The sequenced material came from PBMCs. This clonotype originated in a woman aged 18-29 years in good health and CMV-seronegative. The chain combines TRBV27 with TRBJ2-2; D is uncertain. CDR3 coding DNA: TGTGCCAGCACTGCTGTGGTCAGTAACACCGGGGAGCTGTTTTTT. Amino acids: CASTAVVSNTGELFF.